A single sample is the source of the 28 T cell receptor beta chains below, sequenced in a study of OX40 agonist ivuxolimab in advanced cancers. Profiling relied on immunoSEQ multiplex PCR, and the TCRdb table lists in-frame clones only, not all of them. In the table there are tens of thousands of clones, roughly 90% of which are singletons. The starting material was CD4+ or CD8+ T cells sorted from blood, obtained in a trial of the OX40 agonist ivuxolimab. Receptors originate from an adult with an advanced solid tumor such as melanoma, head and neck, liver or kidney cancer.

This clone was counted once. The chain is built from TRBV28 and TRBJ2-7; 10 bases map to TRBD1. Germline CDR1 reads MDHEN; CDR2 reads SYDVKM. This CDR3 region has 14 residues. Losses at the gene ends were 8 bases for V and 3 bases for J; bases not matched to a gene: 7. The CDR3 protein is CASAPRTGGYEQYF. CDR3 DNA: TGTGCCAGCGCCCCCCGGACAGGGGGCTACGAGCAGTACTTC. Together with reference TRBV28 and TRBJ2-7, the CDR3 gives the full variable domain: DVKVTQSSRYLVKRTGEKVFLECVQDMDHENMFWYRQDPGLGLRLIYFSYDVKMKEKGDIPEGYSVSREKKERFSLILESASTNQTSMYLCASAPRTGGYEQYFGPGTRLTVT.

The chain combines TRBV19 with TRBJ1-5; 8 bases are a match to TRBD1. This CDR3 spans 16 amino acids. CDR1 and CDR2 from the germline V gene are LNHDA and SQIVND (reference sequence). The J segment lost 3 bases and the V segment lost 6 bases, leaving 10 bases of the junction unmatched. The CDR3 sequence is CASSDRGLTPNQPQHF. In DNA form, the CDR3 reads TGTGCCAGTAGCGACAGGGGCCTTACCCCCAATCAGCCCCAGCATTTT.

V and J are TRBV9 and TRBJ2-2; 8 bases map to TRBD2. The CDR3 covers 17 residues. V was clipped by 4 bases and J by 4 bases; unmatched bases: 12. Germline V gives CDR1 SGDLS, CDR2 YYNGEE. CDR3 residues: CASSPHVSGIATGELFF. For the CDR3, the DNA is TGTGCCAGCAGCCCCCATGTTAGCGGGATAGCCACCGGGGAGCTGTTTTTT.

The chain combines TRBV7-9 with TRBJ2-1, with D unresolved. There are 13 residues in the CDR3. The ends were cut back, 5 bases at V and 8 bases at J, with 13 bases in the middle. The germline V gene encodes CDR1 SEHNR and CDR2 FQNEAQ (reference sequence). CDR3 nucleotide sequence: TGTGCCAGCAGCCACCTTCTGGCAGATGAGCAGTTCTTC. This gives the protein CASSHLLADEQFF.

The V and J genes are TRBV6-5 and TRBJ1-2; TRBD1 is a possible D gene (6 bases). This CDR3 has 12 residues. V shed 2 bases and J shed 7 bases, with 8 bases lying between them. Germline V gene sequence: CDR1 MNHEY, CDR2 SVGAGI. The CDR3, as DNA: TGTGCCAGCAGTTACGGGGGCCTTGGCTACACCTTC. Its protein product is CASSYGGLGYTF.

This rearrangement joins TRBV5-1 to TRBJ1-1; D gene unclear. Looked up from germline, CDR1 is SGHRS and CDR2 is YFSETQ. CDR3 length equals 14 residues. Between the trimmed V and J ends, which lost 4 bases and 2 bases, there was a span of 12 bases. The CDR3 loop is CASSQGMRNTEAFF. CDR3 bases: TGCGCCAGCAGCCAAGGAATGCGAAACACTGAAGCTTTCTTT.

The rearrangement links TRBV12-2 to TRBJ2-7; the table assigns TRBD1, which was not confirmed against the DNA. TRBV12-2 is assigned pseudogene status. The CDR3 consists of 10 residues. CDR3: CASGGHEQYF. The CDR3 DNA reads TGTGCAAGTGGGGGCCACGAGCAGTACTTC.

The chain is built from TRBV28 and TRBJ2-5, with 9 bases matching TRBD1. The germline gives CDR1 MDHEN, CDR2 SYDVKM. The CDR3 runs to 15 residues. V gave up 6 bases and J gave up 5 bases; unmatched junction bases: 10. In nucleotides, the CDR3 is TGTGCCAGCAGCATACAAGGGACAGGGTGGGAGACCCAGTACTTC. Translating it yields CASSIQGTGWETQYF.

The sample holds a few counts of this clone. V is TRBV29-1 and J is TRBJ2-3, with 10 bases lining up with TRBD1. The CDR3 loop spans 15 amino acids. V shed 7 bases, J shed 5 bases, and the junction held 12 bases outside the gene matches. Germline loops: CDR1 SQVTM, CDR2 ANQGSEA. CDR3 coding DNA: TGCAGCGGAACCGGGACAGGGGATTATCGAGATACGCAGTATTTT. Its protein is CSGTGTGDYRDTQYF.

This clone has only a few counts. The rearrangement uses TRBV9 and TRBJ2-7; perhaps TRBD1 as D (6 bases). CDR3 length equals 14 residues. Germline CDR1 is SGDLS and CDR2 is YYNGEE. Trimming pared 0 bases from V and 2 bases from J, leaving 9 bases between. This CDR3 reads CASSVGGPAYEQYF. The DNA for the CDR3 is TGTGCCAGCAGCGTAGGGGGGCCCGCCTACGAGCAGTACTTC.

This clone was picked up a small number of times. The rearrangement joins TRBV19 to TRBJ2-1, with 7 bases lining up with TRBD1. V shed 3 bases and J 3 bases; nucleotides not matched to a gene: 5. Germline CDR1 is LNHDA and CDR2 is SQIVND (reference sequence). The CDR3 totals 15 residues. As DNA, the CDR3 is TGTGCCAGTAGTATCTTTCCAGGGGGCTACAATGAGCAGTTCTTC. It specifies CASSIFPGGYNEQFF.

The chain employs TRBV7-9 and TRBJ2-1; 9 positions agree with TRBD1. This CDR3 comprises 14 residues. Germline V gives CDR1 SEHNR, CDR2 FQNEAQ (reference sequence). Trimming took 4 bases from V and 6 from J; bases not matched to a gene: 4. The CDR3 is CASSSWTGANEQFF. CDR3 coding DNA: TGTGCCAGCAGCTCTTGGACAGGGGCCAATGAGCAGTTCTTC.

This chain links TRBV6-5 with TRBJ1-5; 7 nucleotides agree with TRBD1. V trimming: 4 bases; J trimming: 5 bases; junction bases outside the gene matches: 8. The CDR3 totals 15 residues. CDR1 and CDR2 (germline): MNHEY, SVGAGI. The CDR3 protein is CASSFSQGGHQPQHF. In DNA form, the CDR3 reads TGTGCCAGCAGTTTCTCCCAGGGGGGACATCAGCCCCAGCATTTT.

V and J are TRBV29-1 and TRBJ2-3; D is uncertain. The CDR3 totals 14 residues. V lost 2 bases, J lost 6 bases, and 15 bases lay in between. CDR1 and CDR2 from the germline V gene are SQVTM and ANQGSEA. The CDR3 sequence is CSVEFPLPLDTQYF. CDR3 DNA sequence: TGCAGCGTTGAATTCCCACTTCCCCTTGATACGCAGTATTTT.

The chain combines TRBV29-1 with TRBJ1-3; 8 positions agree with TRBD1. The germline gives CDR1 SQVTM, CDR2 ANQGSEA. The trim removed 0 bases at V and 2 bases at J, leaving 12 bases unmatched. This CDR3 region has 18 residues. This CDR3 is CSVEETSDRAKPGNTIYF. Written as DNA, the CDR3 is TGCAGCGTTGAAGAGACCTCGGACAGGGCTAAACCTGGAAACACCATATATTTT. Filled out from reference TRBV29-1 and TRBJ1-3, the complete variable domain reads SAVISQKPSRDICQRGTSLTIQCQVDSQVTMMFWYRQQPGQSLTLIATANQGSEATYESGFVIDKFPISRPNLTFSTLTVSNMSPEDSSIYLCSVEETSDRAKPGNTIYFGEGSWLTVV.

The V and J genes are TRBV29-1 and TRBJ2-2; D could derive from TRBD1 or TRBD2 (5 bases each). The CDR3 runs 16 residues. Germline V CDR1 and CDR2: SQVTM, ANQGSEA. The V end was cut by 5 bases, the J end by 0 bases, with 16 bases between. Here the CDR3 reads CSVQQPGTANTGELFF. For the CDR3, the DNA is TGCAGCGTTCAACAACCCGGGACGGCGAACACCGGGGAGCTGTTTTTT.

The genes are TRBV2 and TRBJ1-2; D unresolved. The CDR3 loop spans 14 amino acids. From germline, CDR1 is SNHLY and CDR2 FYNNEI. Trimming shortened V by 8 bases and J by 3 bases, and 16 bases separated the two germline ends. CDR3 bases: TGTGCCAGCGGAGAGGAGAATTTGGACTATGGCTACACCTTC. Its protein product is CASGEENLDYGYTF.

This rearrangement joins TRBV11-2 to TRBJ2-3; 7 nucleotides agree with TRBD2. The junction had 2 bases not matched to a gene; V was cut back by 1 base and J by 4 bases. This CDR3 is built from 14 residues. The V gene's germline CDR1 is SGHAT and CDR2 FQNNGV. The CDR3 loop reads CASSLAAGADTQYF. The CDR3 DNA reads TGTGCCAGCAGCTTAGCGGCGGGGGCAGATACGCAGTATTTT.

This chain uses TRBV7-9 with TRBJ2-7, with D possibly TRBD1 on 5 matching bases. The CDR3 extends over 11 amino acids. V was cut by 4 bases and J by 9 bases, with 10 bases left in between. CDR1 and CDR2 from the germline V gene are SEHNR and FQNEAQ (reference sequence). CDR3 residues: CASSSDIPQYF. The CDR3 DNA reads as TGTGCCAGCAGCTCGGACATCCCGCAGTACTTC.

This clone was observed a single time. The CDR3 coding sequence is TGTGCCAGCAGGGCAGGGGTGGGCACAGATACGCAGTATTTT. Translating it yields CASRAGVGTDTQYF. The J gene is TRBJ2-3, the V gene TRBV9; tentatively, D is TRBD1 (6 bases). Germline V gene sequence: CDR1 SGDLS, CDR2 YYNGEE. The CDR3 has 14 residues. V was clipped by 5 bases and J by 1 base, with 11 bases between them.

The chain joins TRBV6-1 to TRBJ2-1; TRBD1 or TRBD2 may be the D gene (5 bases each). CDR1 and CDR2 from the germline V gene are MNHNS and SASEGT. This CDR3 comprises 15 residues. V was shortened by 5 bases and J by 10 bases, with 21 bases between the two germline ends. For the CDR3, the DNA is TGTGCCAGCAGTCCCGCTAGTTGGGGGAATCTCGAGCAGTTCTTC. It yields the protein CASSPASWGNLEQFF.

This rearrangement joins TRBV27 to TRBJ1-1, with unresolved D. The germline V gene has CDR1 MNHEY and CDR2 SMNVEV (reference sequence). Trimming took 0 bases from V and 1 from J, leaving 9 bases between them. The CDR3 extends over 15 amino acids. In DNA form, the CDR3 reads TGTGCCAGCAGTTTATCGGGGTATGGGAACACTGAAGCTTTCTTT. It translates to CASSLSGYGNTEAFF.

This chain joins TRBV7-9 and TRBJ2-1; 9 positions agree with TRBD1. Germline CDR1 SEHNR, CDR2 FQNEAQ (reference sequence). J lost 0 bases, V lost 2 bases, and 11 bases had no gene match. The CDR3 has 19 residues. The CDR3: CASSLLQRDRVSSYNEQFF. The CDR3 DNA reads TGTGCCAGCAGCTTACTACAAAGGGACAGGGTAAGCTCCTACAATGAGCAGTTCTTC. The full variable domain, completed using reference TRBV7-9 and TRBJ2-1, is DTGVSQNPRHKITKRGQNVTFRCDPISEHNRLYWYRQTLGQGPEFLTYFQNEAQLEKSRLLSDRFSAERPKGSFSTLEIQRTEQGDSAMYLCASSLLQRDRVSSYNEQFFGPGTRLTVL.

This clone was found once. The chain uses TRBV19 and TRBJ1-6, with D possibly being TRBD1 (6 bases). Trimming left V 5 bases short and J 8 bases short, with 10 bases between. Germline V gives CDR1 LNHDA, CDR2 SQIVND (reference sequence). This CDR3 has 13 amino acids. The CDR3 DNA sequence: TGTGCCAGTAGTGCTAGACAGGATTCACCCCTCCACTTT. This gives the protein CASSARQDSPLHF.

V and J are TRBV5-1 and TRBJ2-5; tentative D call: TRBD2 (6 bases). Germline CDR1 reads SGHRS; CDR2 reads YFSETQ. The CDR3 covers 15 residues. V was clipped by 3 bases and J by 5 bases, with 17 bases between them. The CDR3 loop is CASSWLPGDGETQYF. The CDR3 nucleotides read TGCGCCAGCAGCTGGCTCCCGGGAGATGGGGAGACCCAGTACTTC.

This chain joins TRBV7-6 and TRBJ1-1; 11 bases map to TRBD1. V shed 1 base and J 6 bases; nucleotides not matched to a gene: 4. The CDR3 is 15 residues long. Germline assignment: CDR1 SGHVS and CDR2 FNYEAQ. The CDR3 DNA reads TGTGCCAGCAGCTTAGAGGGACAGGGGGTCGCTGAAGCTTTCTTT. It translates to CASSLEGQGVAEAFF.

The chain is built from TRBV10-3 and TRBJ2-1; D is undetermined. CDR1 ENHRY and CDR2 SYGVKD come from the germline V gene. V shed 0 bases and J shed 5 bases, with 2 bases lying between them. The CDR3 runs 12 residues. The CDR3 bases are TGTGCCATCAGTGAGTCGGACAATGAGCAGTTCTTC. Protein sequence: CAISESDNEQFF.

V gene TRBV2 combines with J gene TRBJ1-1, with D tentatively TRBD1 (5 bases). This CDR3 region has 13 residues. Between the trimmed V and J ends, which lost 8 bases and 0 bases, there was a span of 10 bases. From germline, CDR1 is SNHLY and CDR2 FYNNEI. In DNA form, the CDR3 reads TGTGCCAGCGTACAGGAAATGAACACTGAAGCTTTCTTT. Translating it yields CASVQEMNTEAFF.